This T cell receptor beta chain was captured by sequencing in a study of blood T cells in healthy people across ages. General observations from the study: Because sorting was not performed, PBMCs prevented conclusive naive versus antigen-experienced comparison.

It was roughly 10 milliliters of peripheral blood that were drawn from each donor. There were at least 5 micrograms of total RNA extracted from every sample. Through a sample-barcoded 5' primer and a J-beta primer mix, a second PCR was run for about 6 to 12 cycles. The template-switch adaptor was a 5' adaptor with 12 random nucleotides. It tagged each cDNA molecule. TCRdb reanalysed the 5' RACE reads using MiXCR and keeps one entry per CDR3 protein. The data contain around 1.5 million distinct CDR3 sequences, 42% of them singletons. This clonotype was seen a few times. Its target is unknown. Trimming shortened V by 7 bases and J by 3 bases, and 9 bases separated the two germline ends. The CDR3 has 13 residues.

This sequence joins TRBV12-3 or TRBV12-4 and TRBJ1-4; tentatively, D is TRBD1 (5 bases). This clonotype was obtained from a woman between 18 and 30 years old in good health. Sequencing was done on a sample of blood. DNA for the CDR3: TGTGCCAGCACCAGGGCCTCTAATGAAAAACTGTTTTTT. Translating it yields CASTRASNEKLFF.